This TCR beta chain was sequenced during a study of cytomegalovirus exposure and HLA in healthy donors. The CDR3 extends over 11 amino acids. V lost 6 bases and J 8 bases, leaving 13 bases between the germline ends. Germline values: CDR1 SQVTM, CDR2 ANQGSEA. PCR amplification relied on 60 Vbeta primers (plus 13 Jbeta primers). Here immunoSEQ multiplex PCR was the method, and the copy in TCRdb shows in-frame clones only, minus some. The sample includes around 140,000 clones, approximately 80% seen only once; the top ten take 1.5%. The specimen was PBMCs. This sequence was found in a woman aged 18-35 years in good health and CMV-seronegative. This chain joins TRBV29-1 and TRBJ1-2; D gene uncertain. For the CDR3, the DNA is TGCAGCGTCCGGACTGTGCCCGGCTACACCTTC. Protein sequence: CSVRTVPGYTF.